Listed below are T cell receptor beta chains from one sample, sequenced in a study of Ad26.COV2.S vaccination and SARS-CoV-2 variants. The data were produced by immunoSEQ multiplex PCR, yet TCRdb's version contains in-frame clones alone and is incomplete. The sample holds about 410,000 clones, over 75% seen once. The sequences come from peripheral blood, collected in a trial of Ad26.COV2.S vaccine versus placebo. The origin of the receptors is a person between 18 and 59 years old who received the Ad26.COV2.S COVID-19 vaccine or a placebo. Both conserved end residues are part of each CDR3. The order of the fields is J gene, V gene, D gene, CDR3 protein. The D gene is left open where the match is weak.

j_gene: TRBJ1-2; v_gene: TRBV6-2/TRBV6-3; d_gene: TRBD1; CDR3aa: CASSYQTGVGYTF
j_gene: TRBJ2-1; v_gene: TRBV6-2/TRBV6-3; d_gene: .; CDR3aa: CASSYAVRLEQFF
j_gene: TRBJ2-1; v_gene: TRBV6-5; d_gene: .; CDR3aa: CATTTAGLEVNEQFF
j_gene: TRBJ2-7; v_gene: TRBV5-1; d_gene: .; CDR3aa: CASSLEGKSYEQYF
j_gene: TRBJ2-7; v_gene: TRBV7-2; d_gene: TRBD2; CDR3aa: CASSSSGYEQYF
j_gene: TRBJ1-6; v_gene: TRBV21-1; d_gene: .; CDR3aa: CASSKPDIGQHMRVRDCNSPLHF
j_gene: TRBJ2-2; v_gene: TRBV5-1; d_gene: TRBD2; CDR3aa: CASSLVAGANTGELFF
j_gene: TRBJ1-4; v_gene: TRBV5-1; d_gene: .; CDR3aa: CASNLNGAGEKLFF
j_gene: TRBJ2-1; v_gene: TRBV19; d_gene: .; CDR3aa: CASSAAPKNEQFF
j_gene: TRBJ1-2; v_gene: TRBV28; d_gene: TRBD1; CDR3aa: CASRPPGQGIRGYTF